This T cell receptor (beta chain) was observed in a study of cytotoxic CD8 clonotypes in ibrutinib-treated CLL. Study as a whole: Each sample contained, on average, approximately 230,000 productive templates and 94,082 productive rearrangements.

The V and J ends lost 1 base and 4 bases respectively, with 13 bases between them. Germline V CDR1 and CDR2: SNHLY, FYNNEI. There are 15 residues in the CDR3. This clone came up a few times. As yet, its antigen is unknown. TCRdb's table, derived via immunoSEQ multiplex PCR, lists solely in-frame clones and lacks some. The sample lists about 68,000 clones, about 64% occurring once. Regarding the study as a whole: Baseline levels were approached again at progression, after clonality had risen at ibrutinib response.

The genes are TRBV2 and TRBJ1-1; possibly TRBD1 for D (6 bases). Sequenced material: PBMCs, taken after 12 months of ibrutinib treatment. The clonotype was recovered from a human donor with chronic lymphocytic leukemia. This CDR3 reads CASSEGFKGGTEAFF. The CDR3, as DNA: TGTGCCAGCAGTGAAGGATTCAAGGGGGGCACTGAAGCTTTCTTT.